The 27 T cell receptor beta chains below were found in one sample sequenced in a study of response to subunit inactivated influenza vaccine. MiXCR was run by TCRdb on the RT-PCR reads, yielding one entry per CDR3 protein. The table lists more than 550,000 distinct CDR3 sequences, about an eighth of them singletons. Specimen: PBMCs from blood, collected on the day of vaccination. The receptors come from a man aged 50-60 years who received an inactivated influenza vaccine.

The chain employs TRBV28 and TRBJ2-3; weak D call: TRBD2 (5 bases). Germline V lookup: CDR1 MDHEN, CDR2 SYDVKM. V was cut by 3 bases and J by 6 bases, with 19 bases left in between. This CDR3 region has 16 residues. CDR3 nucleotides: TGTGCCAGCAGTTTGGAGGCGGGCCGGGCGTTGGATACGCAGTATTTT. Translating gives CASSLEAGRALDTQYF.

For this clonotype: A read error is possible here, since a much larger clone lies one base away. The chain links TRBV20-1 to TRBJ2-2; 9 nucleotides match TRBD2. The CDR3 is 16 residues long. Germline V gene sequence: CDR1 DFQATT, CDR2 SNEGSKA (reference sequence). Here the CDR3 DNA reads TGCTGTGCTAGAGATAGGCTAGCGGGAAACACCGGGGAGCTGTTTTTT. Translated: CCARDRLAGNTGELFF.

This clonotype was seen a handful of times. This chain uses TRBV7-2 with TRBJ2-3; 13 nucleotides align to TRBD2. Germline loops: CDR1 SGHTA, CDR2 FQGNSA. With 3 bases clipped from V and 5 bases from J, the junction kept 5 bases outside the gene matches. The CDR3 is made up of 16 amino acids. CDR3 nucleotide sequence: TGTGCCAGCAGCTTGGGACTAGCGGGACGGGGAGATACGCAGTATTTT. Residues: CASSLGLAGRGDTQYF.

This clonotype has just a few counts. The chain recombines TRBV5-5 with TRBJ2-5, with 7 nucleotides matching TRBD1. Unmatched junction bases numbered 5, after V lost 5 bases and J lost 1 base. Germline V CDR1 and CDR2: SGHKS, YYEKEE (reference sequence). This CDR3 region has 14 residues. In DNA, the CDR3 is TGTGCCAGCAGTTCGGGACAGACCCAAGAGACCCAGTACTTC. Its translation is CASSSGQTQETQYF.

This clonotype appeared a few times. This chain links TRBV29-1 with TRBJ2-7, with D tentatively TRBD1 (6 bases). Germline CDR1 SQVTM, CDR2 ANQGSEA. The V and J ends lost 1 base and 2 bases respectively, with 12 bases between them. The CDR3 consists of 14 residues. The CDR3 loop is CSVEARDNPYEQYF. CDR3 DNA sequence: TGCAGCGTTGAAGCCAGGGACAATCCCTACGAGCAGTACTTC.

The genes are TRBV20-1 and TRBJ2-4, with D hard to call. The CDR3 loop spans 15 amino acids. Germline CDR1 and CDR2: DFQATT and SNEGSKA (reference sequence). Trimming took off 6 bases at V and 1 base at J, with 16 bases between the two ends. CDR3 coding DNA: TGCAGTGCCTTCATCCCCTATGAGGCCAAAAACATTCAGTACTTC. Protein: CSAFIPYEAKNIQYF.

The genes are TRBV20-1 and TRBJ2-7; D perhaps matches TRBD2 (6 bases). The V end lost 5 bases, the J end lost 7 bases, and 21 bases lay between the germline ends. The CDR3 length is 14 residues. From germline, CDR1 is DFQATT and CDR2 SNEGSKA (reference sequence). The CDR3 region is CSAFGGSGLREQYF. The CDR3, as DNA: TGCAGTGCTTTCGGCGGTAGCGGTCTACGGGAGCAGTACTTC.

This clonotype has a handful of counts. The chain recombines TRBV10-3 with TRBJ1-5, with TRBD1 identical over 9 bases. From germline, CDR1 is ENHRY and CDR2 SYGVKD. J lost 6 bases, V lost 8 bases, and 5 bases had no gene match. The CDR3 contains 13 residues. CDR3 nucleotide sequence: TGTGCCATCGGGGACAGGGAGGGTCAGCCCCAGCATTTT. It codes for CAIGDREGQPQHF.

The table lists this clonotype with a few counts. The CDR3 here is CASSLDGGQYF. The CDR3 DNA reads TGTGCCAGCAGTTTAGATGGGGGACAGTACTTC. This sequence joins TRBV12-3 or TRBV12-4 and TRBJ2-7; D is tentatively TRBD1 or TRBD2 (5 bases each). The CDR3 extends over 11 amino acids. Between the trimmed V and J ends, which lost 1 base and 10 bases, there was a span of 8 bases.

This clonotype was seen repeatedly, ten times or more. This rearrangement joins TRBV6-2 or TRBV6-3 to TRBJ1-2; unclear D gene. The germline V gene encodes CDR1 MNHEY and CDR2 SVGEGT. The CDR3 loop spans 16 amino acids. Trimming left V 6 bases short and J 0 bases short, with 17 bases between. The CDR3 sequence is CASSHPALRSNYGYTF. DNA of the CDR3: TGTGCCAGCAGCCATCCCGCCCTCAGGTCTAACTATGGCTACACCTTC.

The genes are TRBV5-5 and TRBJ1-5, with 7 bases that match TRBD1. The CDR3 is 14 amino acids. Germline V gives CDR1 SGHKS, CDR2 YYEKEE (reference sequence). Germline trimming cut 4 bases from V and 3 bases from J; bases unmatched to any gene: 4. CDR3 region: CASSITGANQPQHF. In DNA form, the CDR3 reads TGTGCCAGCAGCATAACAGGGGCCAATCAGCCCCAGCATTTT.

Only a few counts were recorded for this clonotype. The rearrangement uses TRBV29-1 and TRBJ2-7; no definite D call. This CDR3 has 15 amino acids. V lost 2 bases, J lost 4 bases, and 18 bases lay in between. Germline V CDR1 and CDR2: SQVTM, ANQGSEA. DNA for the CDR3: TGCAGCGTTGAACTCCTTCAAGGGATGGTATACGAGCAGTACTTC. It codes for CSVELLQGMVYEQYF.

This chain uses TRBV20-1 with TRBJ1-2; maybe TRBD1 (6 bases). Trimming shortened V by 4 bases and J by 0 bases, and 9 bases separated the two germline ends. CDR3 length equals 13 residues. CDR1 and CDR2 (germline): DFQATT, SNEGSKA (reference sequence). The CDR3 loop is CSAKDSTNYGYTF. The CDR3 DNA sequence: TGCAGTGCTAAGGACAGCACTAACTATGGCTACACCTTC.

The CDR3 is CASSLARSDTEAFF. CDR3 bases: TGTGCCAGCAGCTTAGCTCGGTCGGACACTGAAGCTTTCTTT. V usage is TRBV11-1 and J usage is TRBJ1-1; no clear D. Germline CDR1 and CDR2: SGHAT and FQDESV (reference sequence). The CDR3 contains 14 residues. Between the trimmed V and J ends, which lost 0 bases and 3 bases, there was a span of 8 bases.

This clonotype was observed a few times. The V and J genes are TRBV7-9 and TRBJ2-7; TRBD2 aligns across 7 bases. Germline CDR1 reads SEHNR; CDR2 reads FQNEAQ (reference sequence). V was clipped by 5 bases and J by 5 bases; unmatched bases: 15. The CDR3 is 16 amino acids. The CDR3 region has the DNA TGTGCCAGCAGCCCCCTTAGGGGCGGGAGCGTCCACGAGCAGTACTTC. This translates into CASSPLRGGSVHEQYF.

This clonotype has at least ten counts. The CDR3 is CSATSEATYEQYF. Here the CDR3 DNA reads TGCAGTGCTACATCGGAGGCCACCTACGAGCAGTACTTC. V gene TRBV20-1 combines with J gene TRBJ2-7; D is perhaps TRBD2 (5 bases). The V end lost 4 bases, the J end lost 2 bases, and 12 bases lay between the germline ends. The CDR3 runs 13 residues. Germline-derived CDR1 and CDR2 are DFQATT and SNEGSKA (reference sequence).

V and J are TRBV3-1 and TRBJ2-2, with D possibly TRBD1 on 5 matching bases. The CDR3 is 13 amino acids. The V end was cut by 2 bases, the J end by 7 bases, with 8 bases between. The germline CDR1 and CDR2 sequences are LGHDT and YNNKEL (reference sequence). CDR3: CASSQPTVGELFF. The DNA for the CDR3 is TGTGCCAGCAGCCAACCGACAGTCGGGGAGCTGTTTTTT.

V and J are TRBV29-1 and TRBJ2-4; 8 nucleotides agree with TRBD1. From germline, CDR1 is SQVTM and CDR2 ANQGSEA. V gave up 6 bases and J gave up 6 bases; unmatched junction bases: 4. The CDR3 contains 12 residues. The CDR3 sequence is CSVRQGLNIQYF. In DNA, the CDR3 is TGCAGCGTCCGACAGGGGCTAAACATTCAGTACTTC.

The CDR3 region is CSARERIVGDTQYF. CDR3 nucleotide sequence: TGCAGTGCTAGAGAAAGGATAGTAGGAGATACGCAGTATTTT. V usage is TRBV20-1 and J usage is TRBJ2-3; D ambiguous. V lost 0 bases and J 5 bases, leaving 12 bases between the germline ends. Germline assignment: CDR1 DFQATT and CDR2 SNEGSKA (reference sequence). This CDR3 is built from 14 residues.

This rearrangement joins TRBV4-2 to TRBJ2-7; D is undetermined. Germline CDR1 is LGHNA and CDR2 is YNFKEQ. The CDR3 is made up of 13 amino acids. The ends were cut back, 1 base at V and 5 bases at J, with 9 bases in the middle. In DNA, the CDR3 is TGTGCCAGCAGCCAAGGTACACGCGACGAGCAGTACTTC. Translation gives CASSQGTRDEQYF.

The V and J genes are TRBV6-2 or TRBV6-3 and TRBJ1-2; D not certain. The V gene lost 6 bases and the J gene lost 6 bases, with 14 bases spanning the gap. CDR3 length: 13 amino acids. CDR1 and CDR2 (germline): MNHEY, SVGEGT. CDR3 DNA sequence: TGTGCCAGCAGGGACGGATTCCTGGATGGCTACACCTTC. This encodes CASRDGFLDGYTF.

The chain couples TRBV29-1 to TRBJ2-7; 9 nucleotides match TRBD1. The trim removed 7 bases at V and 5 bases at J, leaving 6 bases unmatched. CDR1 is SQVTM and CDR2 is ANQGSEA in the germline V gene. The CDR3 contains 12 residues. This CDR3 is CSEGQGYDEQYF. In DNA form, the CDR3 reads TGCAGCGAGGGACAGGGATACGACGAGCAGTACTTC.

CDR3 protein: CASSQYRDINNEQFF. The CDR3 DNA reads TGTGCCAGCAGCCAATACCGGGACATCAACAATGAGCAGTTCTTC. J is TRBJ2-1 and V is TRBV3-1, with D maybe TRBD1 (6 bases). The CDR3 covers 15 residues. The ends were cut back, 2 bases at V and 5 bases at J, with 13 bases in the middle. CDR1 is LGHDT and CDR2 is YNNKEL in the germline V gene (reference sequence).

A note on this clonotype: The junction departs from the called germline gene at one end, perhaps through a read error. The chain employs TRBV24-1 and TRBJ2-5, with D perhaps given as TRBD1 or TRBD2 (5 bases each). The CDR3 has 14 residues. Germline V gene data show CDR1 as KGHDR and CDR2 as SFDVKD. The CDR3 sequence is CATSDFLQGENQYF. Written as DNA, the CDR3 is TGTGCCACCAGTGATTTTCTACAAGGGGAGAACCAGTACTTC.

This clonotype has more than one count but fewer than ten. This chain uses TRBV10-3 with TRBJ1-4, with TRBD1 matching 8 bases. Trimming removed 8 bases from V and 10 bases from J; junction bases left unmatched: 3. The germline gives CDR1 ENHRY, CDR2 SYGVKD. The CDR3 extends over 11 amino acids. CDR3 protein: CAIGQGGKLFF. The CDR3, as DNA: TGTGCCATCGGACAGGGTGGAAAACTGTTTTTT.

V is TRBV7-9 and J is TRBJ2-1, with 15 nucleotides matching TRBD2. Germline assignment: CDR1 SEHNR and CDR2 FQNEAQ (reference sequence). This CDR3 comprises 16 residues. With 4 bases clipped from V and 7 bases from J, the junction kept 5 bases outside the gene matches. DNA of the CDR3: TGTGCCAGCAGCTCTACGGGACTAGCGGGGGGTAATGAGCAGTTCTTC. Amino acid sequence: CASSSTGLAGGNEQFF.

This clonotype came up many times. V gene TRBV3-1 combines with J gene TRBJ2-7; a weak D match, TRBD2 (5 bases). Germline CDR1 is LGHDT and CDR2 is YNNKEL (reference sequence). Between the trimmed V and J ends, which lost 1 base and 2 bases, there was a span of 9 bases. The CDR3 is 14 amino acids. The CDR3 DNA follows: TGTGCCAGCAGCCAAGGGAGGCTGGCCTACGAGCAGTACTTC. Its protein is CASSQGRLAYEQYF.